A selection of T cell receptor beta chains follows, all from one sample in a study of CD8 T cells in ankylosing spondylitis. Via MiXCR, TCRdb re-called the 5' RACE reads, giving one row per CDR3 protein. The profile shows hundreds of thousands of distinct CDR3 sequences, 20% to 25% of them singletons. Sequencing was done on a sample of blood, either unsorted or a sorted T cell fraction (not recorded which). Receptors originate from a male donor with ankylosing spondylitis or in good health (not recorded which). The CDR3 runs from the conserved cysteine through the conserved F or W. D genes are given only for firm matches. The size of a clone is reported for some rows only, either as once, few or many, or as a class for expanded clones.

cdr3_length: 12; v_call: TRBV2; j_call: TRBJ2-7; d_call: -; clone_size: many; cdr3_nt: TGTGCCAGCAGTGAATGGGGGTACGAGCAGTACTTC; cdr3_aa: CASSEWGYEQYF
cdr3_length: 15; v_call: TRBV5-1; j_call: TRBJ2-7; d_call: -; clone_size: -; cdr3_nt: TGCGCCAGCAGCTCCTCTTGGACGGCACCCTACGAGCAGTACTTC; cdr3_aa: CASSSSWTAPYEQYF
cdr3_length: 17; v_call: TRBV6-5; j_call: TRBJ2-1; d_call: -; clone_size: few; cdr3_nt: TGTGCCAGCAGTTACGGCCAAGAGAGCTTCTACTACAATGAGCAGTTCTTC; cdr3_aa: CASSYGQESFYYNEQFF
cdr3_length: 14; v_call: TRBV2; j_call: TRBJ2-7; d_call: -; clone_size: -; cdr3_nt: TGTGCCAGCAGCGTTTACACAGGGTCCTACGAGCAGTACTTC; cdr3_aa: CASSVYTGSYEQYF
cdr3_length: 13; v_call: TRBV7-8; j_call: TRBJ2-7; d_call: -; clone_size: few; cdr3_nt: TGTGCCAGCAGCTTAGGGGGATTCCCCGAGCAGTACTTC; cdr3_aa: CASSLGGFPEQYF
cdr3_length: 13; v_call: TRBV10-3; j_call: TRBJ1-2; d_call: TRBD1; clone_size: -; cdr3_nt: TGTGCCATCAGGAACGCAGGGGGCGATGGCTACACCTTC; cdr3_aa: CAIRNAGGDGYTF
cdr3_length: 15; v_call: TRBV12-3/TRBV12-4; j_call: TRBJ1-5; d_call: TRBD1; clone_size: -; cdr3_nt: TGTGCCAGCAGCCGAACAGGGGGCGGCAATCAGCCCCAGCATTTT; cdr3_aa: CASSRTGGGNQPQHF
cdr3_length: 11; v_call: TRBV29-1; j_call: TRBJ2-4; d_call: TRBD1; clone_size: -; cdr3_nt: TGCAGCGCCCACAGGGGATACATTCAGTACTTC; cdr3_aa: CSAHRGYIQYF
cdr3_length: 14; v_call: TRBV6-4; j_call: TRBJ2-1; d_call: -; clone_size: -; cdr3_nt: TGTGCCAGCTGGGCGGCAGGGATCAGTCATGAGCAGTTCTTC; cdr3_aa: CASWAAGISHEQFF
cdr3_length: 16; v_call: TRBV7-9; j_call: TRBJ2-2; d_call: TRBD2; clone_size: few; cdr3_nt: TGTGCCAGCACCATTGTCGGGGGGGCCGCCACCGGGGAGCTGTTTTTT; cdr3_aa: CASTIVGGAATGELFF
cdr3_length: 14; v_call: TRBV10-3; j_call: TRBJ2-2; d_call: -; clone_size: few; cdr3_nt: TGTGCCATCAGTGTCGAGACCCGGGCCGGGGAGCTGTTTTTT; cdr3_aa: CAISVETRAGELFF
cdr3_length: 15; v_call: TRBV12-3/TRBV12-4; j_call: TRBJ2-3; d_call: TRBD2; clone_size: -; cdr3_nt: TGTGCCAGCAGTTTTGCGGGGGAAAGCACAGATACGCAGTATTTT; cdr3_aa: CASSFAGESTDTQYF
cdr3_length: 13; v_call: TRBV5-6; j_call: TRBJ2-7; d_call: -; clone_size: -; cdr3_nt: TGTGCCAGCAGCTGGGCCCTTTTATACGAGCAGTACTTC; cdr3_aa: CASSWALLYEQYF
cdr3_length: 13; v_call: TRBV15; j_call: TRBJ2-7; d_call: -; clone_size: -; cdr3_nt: TGTGCCACCAGCACGAATCTTGCCTACGAGCAGTACTTC; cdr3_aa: CATSTNLAYEQYF
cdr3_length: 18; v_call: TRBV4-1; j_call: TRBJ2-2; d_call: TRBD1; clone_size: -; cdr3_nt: TGCGCCAGCAGCCAGACCCACGGACAGGGATTAGTGGCCGGGGAGCTGTTTTTT; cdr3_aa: CASSQTHGQGLVAGELFF
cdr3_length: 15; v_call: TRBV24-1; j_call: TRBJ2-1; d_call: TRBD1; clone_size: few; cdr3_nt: TGTGCCACCAGTGATTTGACAGGGGGCATGAATGAGCAGTTCTTC; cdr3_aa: CATSDLTGGMNEQFF
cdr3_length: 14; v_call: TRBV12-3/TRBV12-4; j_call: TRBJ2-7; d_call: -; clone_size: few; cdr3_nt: TGTGCCAGCAGTCTACGGGAAGGGTCCTACGAGCAGTACTTC; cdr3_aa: CASSLREGSYEQYF
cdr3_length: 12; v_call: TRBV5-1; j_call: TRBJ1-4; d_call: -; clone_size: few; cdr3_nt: TGCGCCAGCAGACAGAGGGATGAAAAACTGTTTTTT; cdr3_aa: CASRQRDEKLFF
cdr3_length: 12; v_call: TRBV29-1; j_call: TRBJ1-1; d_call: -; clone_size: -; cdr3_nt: TGCAGCGTCCCTAGGGGGAACACTGAAGCTTTCTTT; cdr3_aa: CSVPRGNTEAFF
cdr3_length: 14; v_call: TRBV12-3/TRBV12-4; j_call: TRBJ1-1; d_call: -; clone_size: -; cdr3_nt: TGTGCCAGCAGCTGGGGGCGAGAGTGGACTGAAGCTTTCTTT; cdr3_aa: CASSWGREWTEAFF
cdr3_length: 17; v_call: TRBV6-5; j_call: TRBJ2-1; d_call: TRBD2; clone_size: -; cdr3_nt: TGTGCCAGCAGTTACAGCCCGGGACTAGCGGGGGGGAATGAGCAGTTCTTC; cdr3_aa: CASSYSPGLAGGNEQFF
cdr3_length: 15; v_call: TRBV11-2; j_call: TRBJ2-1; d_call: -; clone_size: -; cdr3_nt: TGTGCCAGCAGCGAACTCGGGACCTCCTACAATGAGCAGTTCTTC; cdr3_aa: CASSELGTSYNEQFF
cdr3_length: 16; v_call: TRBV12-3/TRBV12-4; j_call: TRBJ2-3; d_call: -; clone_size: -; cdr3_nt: TGTGCCAGCAGTTTGGGGGCTACCCCGAGCACAGATACGCAGTATTTT; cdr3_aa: CASSLGATPSTDTQYF
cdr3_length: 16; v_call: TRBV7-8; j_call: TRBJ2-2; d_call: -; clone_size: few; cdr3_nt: TGTGCCAGCAGCTTAAGTACGGGGGGCAGGACCGGGGAGCTGTTTTTT; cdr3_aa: CASSLSTGGRTGELFF
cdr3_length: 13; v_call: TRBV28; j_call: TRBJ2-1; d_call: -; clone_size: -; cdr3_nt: TGTGCCAGCATGCGGGATCTTGTCAATGAGCAGTTCTTC; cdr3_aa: CASMRDLVNEQFF
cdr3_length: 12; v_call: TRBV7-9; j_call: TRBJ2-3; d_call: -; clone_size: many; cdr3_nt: TGTGCCAGCAGCTTTTACACAGATACGCAGTATTTT; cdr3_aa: CASSFYTDTQYF
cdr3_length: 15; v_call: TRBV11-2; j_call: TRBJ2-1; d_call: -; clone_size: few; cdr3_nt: TGTGCCAGCACCCCGGGCGCCGCCTCCTACAATGAGCAGTTCTTC; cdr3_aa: CASTPGAASYNEQFF
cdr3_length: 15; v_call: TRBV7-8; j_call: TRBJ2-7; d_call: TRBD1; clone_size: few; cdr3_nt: TGTGCCAGCAGCTTAGACGAGGACAGGGCCTACGAGCAGTACTTC; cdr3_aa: CASSLDEDRAYEQYF
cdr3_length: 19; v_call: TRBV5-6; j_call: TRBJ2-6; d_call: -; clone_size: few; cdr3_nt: TGTGCCAGCAGTTTGTGGCAGCAAACCATTTTCTCTGGGGCCAACGTCCTGACTTTC; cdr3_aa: CASSLWQQTIFSGANVLTF
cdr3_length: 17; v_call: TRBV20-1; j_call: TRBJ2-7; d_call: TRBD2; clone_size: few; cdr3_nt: TGCAGTGCGCCGCCACTCATAGCGGGGGGGAGGGCCTACGAGCAGTACTTC; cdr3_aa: CSAPPLIAGGRAYEQYF
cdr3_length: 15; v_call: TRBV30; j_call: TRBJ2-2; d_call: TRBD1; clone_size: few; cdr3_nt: TGTGCCTGGATTGGATTGCAGGGGGCTAACGGGGAGCTGTTTTTT; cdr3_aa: CAWIGLQGANGELFF